This TCR beta chain was identified during a study of CD8+CD57+ T cells in acquired aplastic anemia. Across the whole study: When averaged, DNA from sorted CD4+ and CD8+ cells came to 2.5 to 3.5 ug.

As regards this clonotype: Its target is unknown.

Study results and caveats: Patients and controls turned out to have around 29 CD8+ CDR3 sequences in common. For CD8+ Simpson's diversity, patients and controls showed no significant difference.

Patients who underwent sequencing had shown CD8+CD57+ cell expansion by flow cytometry. Blood came from patients not yet given any therapy. According to the study, genomic DNA was the template for TCR beta VDJ and CDR3 profiling. One entry per CDR3 protein, called by TCRdb with MiXCR from the reads. This table holds over 150,000 distinct CDR3 sequences, roughly 54% found once. This CDR3 has 17 amino acids. V dropped 2 bases and J dropped 0 bases, with 16 bases sitting between them. Germline lookup yields CDR1 WNHNN and CDR2 SYGVQD (reference sequence). The chain carries TRBV10-1 and TRBJ1-1; D remains unclear. Sequencing input: sorted CD4+, CD8+, or CD8+CD57+ T cells (not recorded which) from PBMCs. The receptor's source is a human donor with aplastic anemia. CDR3 region: CASSEGHPGRLNTEAFF. CDR3 in DNA: TGCGCCAGCAGTGAGGGTCACCCCGGACGGTTGAACACTGAAGCTTTCTTT.